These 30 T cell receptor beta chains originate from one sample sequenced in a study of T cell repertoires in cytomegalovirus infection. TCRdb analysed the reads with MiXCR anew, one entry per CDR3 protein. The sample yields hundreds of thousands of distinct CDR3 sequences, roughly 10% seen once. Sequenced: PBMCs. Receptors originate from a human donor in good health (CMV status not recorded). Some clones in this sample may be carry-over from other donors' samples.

CDR3 sequence: CASSRSAGGETGELFF. CDR3 bases: TGCGCCAGCAGCCGCTCAGCGGGAGGGGAGACCGGGGAGCTGTTTTTT. V and J are TRBV5-1 and TRBJ2-2; TRBD2 aligns across 10 bases. J lost 5 bases, V lost 4 bases, and 8 bases had no gene match. Germline V gives CDR1 SGHRS, CDR2 YFSETQ. This CDR3 has 16 residues.

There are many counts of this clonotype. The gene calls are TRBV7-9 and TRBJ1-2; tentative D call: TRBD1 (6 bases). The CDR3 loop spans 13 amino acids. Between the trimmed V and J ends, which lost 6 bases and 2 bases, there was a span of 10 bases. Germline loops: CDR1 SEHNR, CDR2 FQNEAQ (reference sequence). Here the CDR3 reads CASSRDTNYGYTF. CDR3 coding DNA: TGTGCCAGCAGTCGGGACACCAACTATGGCTACACCTTC.

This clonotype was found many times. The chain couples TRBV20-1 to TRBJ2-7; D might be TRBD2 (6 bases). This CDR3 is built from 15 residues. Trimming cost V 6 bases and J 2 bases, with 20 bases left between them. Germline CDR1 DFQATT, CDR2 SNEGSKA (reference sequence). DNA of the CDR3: TGCAGTGCCCCCGGGACTGTTTCTCCCCCCTACGAGCAGTACTTC. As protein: CSAPGTVSPPYEQYF.

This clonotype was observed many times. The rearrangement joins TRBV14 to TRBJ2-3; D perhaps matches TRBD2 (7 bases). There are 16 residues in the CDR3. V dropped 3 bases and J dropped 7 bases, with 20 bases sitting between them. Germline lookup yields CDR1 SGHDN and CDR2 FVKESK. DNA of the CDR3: TGTGCCAGCAGCCATCGTCCGGGGGGCCGAACTTATACGCAGTATTTT. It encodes CASSHRPGGRTYTQYF.

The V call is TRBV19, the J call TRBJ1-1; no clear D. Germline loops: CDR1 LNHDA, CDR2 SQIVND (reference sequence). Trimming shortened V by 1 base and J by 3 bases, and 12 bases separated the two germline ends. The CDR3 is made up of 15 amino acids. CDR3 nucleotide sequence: TGTGCCAGTAGTATAGGACTGAGGGTGGACACTGAAGCTTTCTTT. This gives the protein CASSIGLRVDTEAFF.

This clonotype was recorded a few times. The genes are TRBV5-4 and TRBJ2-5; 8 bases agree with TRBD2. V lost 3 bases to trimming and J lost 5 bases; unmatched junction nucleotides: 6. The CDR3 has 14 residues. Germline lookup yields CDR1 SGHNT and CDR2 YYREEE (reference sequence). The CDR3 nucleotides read TGTGCCAGCAGCTCAGCGGGAGTTGGGGAGACCCAGTACTTC. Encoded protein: CASSSAGVGETQYF.

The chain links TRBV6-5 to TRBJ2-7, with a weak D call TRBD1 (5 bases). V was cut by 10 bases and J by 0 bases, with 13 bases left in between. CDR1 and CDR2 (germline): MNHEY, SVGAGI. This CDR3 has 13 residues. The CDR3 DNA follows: TGTGCCACAAATCGTGACAGCTCCTACGAGCAGTACTTC. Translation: CATNRDSSYEQYF.

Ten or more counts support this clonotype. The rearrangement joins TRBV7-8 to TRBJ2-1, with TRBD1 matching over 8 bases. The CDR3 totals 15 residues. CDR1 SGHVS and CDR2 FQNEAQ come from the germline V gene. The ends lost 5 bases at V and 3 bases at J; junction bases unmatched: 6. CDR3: CASSLGTGLYNEQFF. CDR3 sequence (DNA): TGTGCCAGCAGCCTTGGGACAGGTCTCTACAATGAGCAGTTCTTC.

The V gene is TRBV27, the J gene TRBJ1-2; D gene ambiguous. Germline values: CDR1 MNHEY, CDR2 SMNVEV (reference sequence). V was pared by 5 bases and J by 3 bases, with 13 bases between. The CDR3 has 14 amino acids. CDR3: CASSPAARDYGYTF. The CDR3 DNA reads TGTGCCAGCAGTCCCGCCGCGAGAGACTATGGCTACACCTTC.

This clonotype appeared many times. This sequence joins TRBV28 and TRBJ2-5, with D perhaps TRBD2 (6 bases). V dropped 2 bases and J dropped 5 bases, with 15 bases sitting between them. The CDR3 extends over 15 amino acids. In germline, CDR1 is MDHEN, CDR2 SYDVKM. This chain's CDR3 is CASSLAGRPWETQYF. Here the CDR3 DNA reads TGTGCCAGCAGTTTAGCGGGACGACCCTGGGAGACCCAGTACTTC.

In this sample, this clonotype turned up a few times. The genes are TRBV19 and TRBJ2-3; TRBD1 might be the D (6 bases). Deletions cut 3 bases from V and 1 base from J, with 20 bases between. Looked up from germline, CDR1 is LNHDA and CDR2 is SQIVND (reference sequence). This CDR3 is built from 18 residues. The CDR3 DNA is TGTGCCAGTAGTATTTTGCAGGGGCTGGAGACTGGCACAGATACGCAGTATTTT. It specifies CASSILQGLETGTDTQYF.

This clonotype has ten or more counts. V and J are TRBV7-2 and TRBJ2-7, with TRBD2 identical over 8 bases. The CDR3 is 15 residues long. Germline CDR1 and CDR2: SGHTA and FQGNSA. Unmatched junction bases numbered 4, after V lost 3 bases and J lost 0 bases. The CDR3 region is CASSFAGGSSYEQYF. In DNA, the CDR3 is TGTGCCAGCAGCTTCGCGGGGGGAAGCTCCTACGAGCAGTACTTC.

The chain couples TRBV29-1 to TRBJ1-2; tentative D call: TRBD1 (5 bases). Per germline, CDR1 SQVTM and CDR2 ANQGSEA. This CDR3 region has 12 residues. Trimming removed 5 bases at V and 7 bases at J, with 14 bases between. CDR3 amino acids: CSVKRTNGGYTF. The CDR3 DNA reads TGCAGCGTTAAAAGGACAAATGGTGGCTACACCTTC.

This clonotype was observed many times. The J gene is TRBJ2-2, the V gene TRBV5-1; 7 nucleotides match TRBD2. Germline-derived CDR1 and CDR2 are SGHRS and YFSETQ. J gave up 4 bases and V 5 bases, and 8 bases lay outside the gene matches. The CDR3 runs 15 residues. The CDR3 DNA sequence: TGCGCCAGCAGGGCGGGAGCGGACGGCACCGGGGAGCTGTTTTTT. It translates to CASRAGADGTGELFF. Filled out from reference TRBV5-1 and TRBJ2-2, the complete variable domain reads KAGVTQTPRYLIKTRGQQVTLSCSPISGHRSVSWYQQTPGQGLQFLFEYFSETQRNKGNFPGRFSGRQFSNSRSEMNVSTLELGDSALYLCASRAGADGTGELFFGEGSRLTVL.

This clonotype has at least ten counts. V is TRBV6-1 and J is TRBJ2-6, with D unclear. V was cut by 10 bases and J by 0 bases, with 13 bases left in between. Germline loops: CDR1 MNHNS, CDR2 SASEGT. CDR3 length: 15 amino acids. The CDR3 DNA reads TGTGCCATTTGGGCTTTGAGCTCTGGGGCCAACGTCCTGACTTTC. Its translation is CAIWALSSGANVLTF.

The CDR3 DNA follows: TGTGCCAGCAGCCCGCAGGGGGCCTCCGGGGAGCTGTTTTTT. Its protein product is CASSPQGASGELFF. V usage is TRBV3-1 and J usage is TRBJ2-2; 8 positions match TRBD1. The CDR3 consists of 14 residues. V was pared by 4 bases and J by 6 bases, with 4 bases of the junction left unmatched. CDR1 and CDR2 (germline): LGHDT, YNNKEL (reference sequence).

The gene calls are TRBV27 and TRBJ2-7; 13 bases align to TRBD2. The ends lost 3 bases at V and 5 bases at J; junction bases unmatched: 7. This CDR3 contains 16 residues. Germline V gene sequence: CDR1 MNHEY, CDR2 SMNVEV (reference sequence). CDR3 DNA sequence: TGTGCCAGCAGTTTCACACTAGCGGGAGGGCCACACGAGCAGTACTTC. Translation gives CASSFTLAGGPHEQYF.

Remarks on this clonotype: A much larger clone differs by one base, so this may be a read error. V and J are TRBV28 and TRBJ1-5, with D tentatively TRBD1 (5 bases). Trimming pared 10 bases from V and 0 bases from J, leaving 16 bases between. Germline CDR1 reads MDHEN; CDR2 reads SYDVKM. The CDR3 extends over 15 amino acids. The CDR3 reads CANNSADSSNQPQHF. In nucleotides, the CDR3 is TGTGCCAACAACTCGGCCGACAGTAGCAATCAGCCCCAGCATTTT. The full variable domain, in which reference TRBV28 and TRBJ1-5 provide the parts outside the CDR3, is DVKVTQSSRYLVKRTGEKVFLECVQDMDHENMFWYRQDPGLGLRLIYFSYDVKMKEKGDIPEGYSVSREKKERFSLILESASTNQTSMYLCANNSADSSNQPQHFGDGTRLSIL.

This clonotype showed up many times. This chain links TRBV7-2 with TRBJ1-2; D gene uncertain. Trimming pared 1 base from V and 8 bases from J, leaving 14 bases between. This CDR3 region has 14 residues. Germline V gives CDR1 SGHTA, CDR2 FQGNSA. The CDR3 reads CASSLGTTSEGYTF. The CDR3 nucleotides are TGTGCCAGCAGCTTAGGGACTACCTCGGAAGGCTACACCTTC.

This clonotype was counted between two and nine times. Written as DNA, the CDR3 is TGTGCCAGCAGCGAGACAGGGAGCGCAGATACGCAGTATTTT. It codes for CASSETGSADTQYF. The rearrangement links TRBV9 to TRBJ2-3; TRBD1 matches at 7 bases. The V gene's germline CDR1 is SGDLS and CDR2 YYNGEE. The CDR3 has 14 residues. After removal of 3 bases from V and 4 bases from J, the junction contained 5 bases not matched to a gene. Together with reference TRBV9 and TRBJ2-3, the CDR3 gives the full variable domain: DSGVTQTPKHLITATGQRVTLRCSPRSGDLSVYWYQQSLDQGLQFLIQYYNGEERAKGNILERFSAQQFPDLHSELNLSSLELGDSALYFCASSETGSADTQYFGPGTRLTVL.

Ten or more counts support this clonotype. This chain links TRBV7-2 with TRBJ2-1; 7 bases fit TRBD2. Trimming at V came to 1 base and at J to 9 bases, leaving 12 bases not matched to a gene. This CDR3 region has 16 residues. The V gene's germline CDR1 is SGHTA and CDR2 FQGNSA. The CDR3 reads CASSLGAGTVVGEQFF. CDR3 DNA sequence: TGTGCCAGCAGCTTAGGAGCGGGGACTGTCGTCGGTGAGCAGTTCTTC.

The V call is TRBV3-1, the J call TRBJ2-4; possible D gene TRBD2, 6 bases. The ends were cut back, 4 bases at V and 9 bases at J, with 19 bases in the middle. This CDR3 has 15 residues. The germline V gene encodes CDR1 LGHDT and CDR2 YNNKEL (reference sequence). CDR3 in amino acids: CASSPHGGKDGIQYF. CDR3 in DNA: TGTGCCAGCAGCCCACACGGGGGTAAAGATGGCATTCAGTACTTC.

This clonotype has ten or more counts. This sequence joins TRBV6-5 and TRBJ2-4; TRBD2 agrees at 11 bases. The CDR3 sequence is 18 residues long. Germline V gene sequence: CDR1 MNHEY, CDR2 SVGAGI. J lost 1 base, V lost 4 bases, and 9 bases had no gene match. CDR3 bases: TGTGCCAGCAGTTCAACTAGCGGGGGTTCAGGGGCCAAAAACATTCAGTACTTC. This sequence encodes CASSSTSGGSGAKNIQYF.

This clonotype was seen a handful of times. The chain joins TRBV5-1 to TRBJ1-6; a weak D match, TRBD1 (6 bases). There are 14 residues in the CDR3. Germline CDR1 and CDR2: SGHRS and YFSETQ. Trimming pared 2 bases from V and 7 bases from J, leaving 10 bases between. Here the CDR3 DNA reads TGCGCCAGCAGCTTCTTGGACAGCAATTCACCCCTCCACTTT. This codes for CASSFLDSNSPLHF.

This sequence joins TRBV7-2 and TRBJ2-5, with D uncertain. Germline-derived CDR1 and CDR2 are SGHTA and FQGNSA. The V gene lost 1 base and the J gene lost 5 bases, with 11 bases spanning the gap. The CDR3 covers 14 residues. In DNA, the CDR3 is TGTGCCAGCAGCTTAGGAAAACGTGATGAGACCCAGTACTTC. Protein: CASSLGKRDETQYF. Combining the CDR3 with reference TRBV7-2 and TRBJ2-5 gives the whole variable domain GAGVSQSPSNKVTEKGKDVELRCDPISGHTALYWYRQSLGQGLEFLIYFQGNSAPDKSGLPSDRFSAERTGGSVSTLTIQRTQQEDSAVYLCASSLGKRDETQYFGPGTRLLVL.

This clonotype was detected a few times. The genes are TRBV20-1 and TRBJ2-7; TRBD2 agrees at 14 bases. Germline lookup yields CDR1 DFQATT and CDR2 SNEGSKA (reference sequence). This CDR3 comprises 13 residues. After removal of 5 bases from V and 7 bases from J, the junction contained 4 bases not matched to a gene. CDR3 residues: CSAGTSGRREQYF. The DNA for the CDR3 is TGCAGTGCTGGGACTAGCGGGAGAAGGGAGCAGTACTTC.

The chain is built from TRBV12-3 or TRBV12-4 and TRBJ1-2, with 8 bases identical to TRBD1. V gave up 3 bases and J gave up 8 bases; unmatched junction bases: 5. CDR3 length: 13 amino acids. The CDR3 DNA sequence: TGTGCCAGCAGTTTCGACAGGGGAGTCGGCTACACCTTC. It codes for CASSFDRGVGYTF.

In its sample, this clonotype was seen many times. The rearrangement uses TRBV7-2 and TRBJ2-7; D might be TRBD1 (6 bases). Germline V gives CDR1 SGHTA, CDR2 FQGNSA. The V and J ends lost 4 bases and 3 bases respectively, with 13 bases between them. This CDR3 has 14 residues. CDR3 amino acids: CASSSRGSYYEQYF. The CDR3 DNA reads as TGTGCCAGCAGCTCCAGGGGCTCCTACTACGAGCAGTACTTC.

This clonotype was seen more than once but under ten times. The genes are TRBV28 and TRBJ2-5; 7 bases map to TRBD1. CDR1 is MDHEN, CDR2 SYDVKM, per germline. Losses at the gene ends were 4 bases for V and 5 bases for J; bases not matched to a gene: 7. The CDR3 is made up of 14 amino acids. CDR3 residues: CASSSLGQAETQYF. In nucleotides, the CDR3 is TGTGCCAGCAGTTCCCTCGGACAGGCGGAGACCCAGTACTTC.

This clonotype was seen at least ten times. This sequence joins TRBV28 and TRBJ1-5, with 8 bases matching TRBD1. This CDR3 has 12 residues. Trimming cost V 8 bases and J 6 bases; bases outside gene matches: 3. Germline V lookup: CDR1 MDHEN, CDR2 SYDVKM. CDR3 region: CASDRGGQPQHF. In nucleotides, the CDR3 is TGTGCCAGCGACAGGGGCGGTCAGCCCCAGCATTTT.